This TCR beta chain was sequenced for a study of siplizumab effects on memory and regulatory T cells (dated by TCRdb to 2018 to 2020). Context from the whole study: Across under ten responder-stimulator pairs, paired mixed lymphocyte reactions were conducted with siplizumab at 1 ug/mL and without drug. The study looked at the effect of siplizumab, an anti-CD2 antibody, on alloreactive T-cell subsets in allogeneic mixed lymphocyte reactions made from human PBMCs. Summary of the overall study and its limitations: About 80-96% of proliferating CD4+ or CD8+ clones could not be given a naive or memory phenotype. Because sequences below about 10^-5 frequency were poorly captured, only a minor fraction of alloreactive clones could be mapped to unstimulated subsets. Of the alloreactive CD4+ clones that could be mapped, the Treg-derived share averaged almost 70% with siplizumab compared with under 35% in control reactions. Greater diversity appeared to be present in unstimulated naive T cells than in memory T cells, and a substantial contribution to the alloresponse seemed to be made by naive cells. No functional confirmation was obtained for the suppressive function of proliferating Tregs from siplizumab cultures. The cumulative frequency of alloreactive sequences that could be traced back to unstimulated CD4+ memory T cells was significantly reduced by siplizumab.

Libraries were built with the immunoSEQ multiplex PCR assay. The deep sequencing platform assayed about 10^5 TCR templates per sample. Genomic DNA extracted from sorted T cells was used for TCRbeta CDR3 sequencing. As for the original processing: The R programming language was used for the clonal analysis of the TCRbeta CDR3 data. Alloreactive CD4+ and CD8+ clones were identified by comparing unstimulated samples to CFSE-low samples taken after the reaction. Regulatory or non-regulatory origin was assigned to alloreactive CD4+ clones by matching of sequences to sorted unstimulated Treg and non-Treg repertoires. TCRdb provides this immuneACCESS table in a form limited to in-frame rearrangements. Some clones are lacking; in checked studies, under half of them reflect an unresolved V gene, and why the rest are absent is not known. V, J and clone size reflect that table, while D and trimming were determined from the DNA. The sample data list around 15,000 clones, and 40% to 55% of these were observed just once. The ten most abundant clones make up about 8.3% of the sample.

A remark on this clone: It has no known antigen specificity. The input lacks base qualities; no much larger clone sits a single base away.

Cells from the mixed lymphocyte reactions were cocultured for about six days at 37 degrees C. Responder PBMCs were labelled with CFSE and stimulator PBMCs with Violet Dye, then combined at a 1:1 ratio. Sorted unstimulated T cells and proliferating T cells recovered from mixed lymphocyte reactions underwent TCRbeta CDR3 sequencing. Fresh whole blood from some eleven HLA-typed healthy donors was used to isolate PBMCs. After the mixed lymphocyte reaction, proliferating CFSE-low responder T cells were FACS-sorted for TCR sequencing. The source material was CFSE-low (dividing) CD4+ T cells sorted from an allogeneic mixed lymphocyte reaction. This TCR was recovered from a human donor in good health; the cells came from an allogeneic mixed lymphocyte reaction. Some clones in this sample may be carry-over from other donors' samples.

In nucleotide form, the sequence is TGTGCCACCAGCAGAGATCCGGGGGGCTACGAGCAGTACTTC. It specifies CATSRDPGGYEQYF. This chain joins TRBV15 to TRBJ2-7, and 7 junctional nucleotides match TRBD2. V is pruned by 0 bases and J by 3 bases, leaving 2 bases of the junction without a gene match. The CDR3 spans 14 residues, from the cysteine through the phenylalanine. Kept here is only the CDR3 DNA, which spans 42 bases and is read in frame from base 1. CDR1 and CDR2, looked up from the germline V gene (reference sequence), are LNHNV and YYDKDF.